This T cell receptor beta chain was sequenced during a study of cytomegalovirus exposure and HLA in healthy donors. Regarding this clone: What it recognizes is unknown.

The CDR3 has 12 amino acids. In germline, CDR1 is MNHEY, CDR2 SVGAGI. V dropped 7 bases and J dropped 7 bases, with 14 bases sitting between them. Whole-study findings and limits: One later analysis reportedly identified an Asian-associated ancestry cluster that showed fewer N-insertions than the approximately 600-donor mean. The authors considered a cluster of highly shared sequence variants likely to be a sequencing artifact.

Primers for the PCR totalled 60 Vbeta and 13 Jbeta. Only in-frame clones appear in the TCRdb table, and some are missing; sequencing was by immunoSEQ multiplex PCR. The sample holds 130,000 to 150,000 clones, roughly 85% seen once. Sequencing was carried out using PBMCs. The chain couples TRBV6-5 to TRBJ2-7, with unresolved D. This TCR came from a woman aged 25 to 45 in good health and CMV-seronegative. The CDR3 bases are TGTGCCAGCACCTCTATGACAAGAGAGCAGTACTTC. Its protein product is CASTSMTREQYF.